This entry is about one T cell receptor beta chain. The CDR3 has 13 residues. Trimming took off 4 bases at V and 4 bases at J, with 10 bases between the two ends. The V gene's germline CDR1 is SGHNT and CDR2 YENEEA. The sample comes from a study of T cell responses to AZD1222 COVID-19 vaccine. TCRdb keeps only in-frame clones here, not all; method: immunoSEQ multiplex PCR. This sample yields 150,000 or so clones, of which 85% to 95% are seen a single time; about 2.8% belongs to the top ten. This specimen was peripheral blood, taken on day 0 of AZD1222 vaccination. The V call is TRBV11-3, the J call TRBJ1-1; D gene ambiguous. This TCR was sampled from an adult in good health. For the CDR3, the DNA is TGTGCCAGCAGCTCTCTGGTGGGCACTGAAGCTTTCTTT. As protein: CASSSLVGTEAFF.